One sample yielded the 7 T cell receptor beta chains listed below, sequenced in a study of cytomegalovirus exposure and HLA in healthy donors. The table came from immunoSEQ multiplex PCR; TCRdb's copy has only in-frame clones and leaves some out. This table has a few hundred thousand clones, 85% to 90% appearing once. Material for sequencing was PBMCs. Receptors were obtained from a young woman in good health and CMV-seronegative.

CDR3 coding DNA: TGTGCCAGCAGCTCACCCCTTGGAGCAGGGGGAAGAGGCACCGGGGAGCTGTTTTTT. As protein: CASSSPLGAGGRGTGELFF. The V call is TRBV7-9, the J call TRBJ2-2; 7 bases map to TRBD1. The V gene's germline CDR1 is SEHNR and CDR2 FQNEAQ (reference sequence). The CDR3 runs 19 residues. The junction had 18 bases not matched to a gene; V was cut back by 4 bases and J by 4 bases.

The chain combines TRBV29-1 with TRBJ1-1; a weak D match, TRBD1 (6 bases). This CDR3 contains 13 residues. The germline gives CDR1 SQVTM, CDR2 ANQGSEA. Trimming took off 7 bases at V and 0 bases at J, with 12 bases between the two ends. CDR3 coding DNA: TGCAGCGCTGAGACAGGCCTGAACACTGAAGCTTTCTTT. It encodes CSAETGLNTEAFF.

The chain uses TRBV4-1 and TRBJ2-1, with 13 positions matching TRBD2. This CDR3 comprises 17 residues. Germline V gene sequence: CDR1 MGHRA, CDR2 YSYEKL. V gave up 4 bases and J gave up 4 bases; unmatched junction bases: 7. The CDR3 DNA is TGCGCCAGCAGCCCATCCGGGACTAGCGGGGTTTACAATGAGCAGTTCTTC. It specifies CASSPSGTSGVYNEQFF.

The CDR3 spells CATSRVRDTNTEAFF. CDR3 sequence (DNA): TGTGCCACCAGCAGAGTTCGGGACACGAACACTGAAGCTTTCTTT. V is TRBV15 and J is TRBJ1-1, with D possibly being TRBD1 (6 bases). Germline V gene sequence: CDR1 LNHNV, CDR2 YYDKDF (reference sequence). Trimming cost V 1 base and J 1 base, with 10 bases left between them. There are 15 residues in the CDR3.

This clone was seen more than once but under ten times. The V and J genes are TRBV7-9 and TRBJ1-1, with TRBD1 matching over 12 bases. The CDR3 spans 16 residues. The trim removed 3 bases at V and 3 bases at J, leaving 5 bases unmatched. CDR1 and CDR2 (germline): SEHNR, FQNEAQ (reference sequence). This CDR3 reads CASSFFRDRGHTEAFF. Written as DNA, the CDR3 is TGTGCCAGCAGCTTCTTCCGGGACAGGGGGCACACTGAAGCTTTCTTT. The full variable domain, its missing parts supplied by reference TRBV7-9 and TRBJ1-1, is DTGVSQNPRHKITKRGQNVTFRCDPISEHNRLYWYRQTLGQGPEFLTYFQNEAQLEKSRLLSDRFSAERPKGSFSTLEIQRTEQGDSAMYLCASSFFRDRGHTEAFFGQGTRLTVV.

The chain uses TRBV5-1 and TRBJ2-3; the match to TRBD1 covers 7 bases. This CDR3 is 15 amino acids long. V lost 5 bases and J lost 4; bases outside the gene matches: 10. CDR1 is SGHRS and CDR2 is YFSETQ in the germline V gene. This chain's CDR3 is CASRLQGSPSDTQYF. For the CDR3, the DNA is TGCGCCAGCAGACTACAGGGGTCTCCTTCAGATACGCAGTATTTT.

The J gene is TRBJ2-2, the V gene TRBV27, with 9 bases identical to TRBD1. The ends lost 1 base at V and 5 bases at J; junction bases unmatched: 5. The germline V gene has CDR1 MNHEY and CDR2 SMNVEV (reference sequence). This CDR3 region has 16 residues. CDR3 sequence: CASSLYTGGETGELFF. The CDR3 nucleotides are TGTGCCAGCAGTTTATATACAGGGGGCGAAACCGGGGAGCTGTTTTTT.